This entry lists 20 T cell receptor beta chains sequenced from one sample in a study of shared clonotypes between healthy human individuals. Here immunoSEQ multiplex PCR was the method, and the copy in TCRdb shows in-frame clones only, minus some. The top ten clones hold roughly 1.2% of a sample with some 1.4 million clones, roughly 97% of them seen once. The sequenced sample consisted of naive CD4+ T cells sorted from blood. Indicated subset: CD45RA+ positively selected. These receptors all come from a man under 40 in good health.

V gene TRBV5-6 combines with J gene TRBJ2-1, with 13 bases matching TRBD2. Germline-derived CDR1 and CDR2 are SGHDT and YYEEEE. Trimming removed 2 bases from V and 6 bases from J; junction bases left unmatched: 5. This CDR3 region has 16 residues. CDR3: CASSFERTSGSNEQFF. In DNA, the CDR3 is TGTGCCAGCAGCTTCGAACGGACTAGCGGGAGCAATGAGCAGTTCTTC.

As to this clone: The identical CDR3 is also encoded by other nucleotide sequences in the sample. The CDR3 spells CASSLDQETQYF. CDR3 coding DNA: TGTGCCAGCAGCTTAGACCAAGAGACCCAGTACTTC. This rearrangement joins TRBV11-2 to TRBJ2-5, with no clear D. CDR3 size: 12 residues. The germline V gene encodes CDR1 SGHAT and CDR2 FQNNGV. V lost 0 bases to trimming and J lost 1 base, with 0 bases between them.

The V gene is TRBV5-4, the J gene TRBJ1-5, with D possibly matching TRBD1 (5 bases). The CDR3 is 15 residues long. From germline, CDR1 is SGHNT and CDR2 YYREEE (reference sequence). Trimming left V 2 bases short and J 1 base short, with 10 bases between. The CDR3 coding sequence is TGTGCCAGCAGCTTATTTGGACAAAGCAATCAGCCCCAGCATTTT. Translated, it gives CASSLFGQSNQPQHF.

CDR3 region: CASITGTGWVHQPQHF. The CDR3 region has the DNA TGTGCCAGCATTACCGGGACAGGGTGGGTACATCAGCCCCAGCATTTT. This chain uses TRBV28 with TRBJ1-5; TRBD1 matches 9 bases. This CDR3 spans 16 amino acids. J was trimmed by 5 bases and V by 7 bases; bases with no gene match: 12. The germline gives CDR1 MDHEN, CDR2 SYDVKM.

This rearrangement joins TRBV12-5 to TRBJ2-6, with 12 bases identical to TRBD1. Germline CDR1 is LGHNT and CDR2 is FRNRAP. This CDR3 has 21 residues. The J segment lost 0 bases and the V segment lost 3 bases, leaving 12 bases of the junction unmatched. The CDR3 loop reads CASGFSWDRGRKGSGANVLTF. For the CDR3, the DNA is TGTGCTAGTGGTTTCTCGTGGGACAGGGGGCGTAAGGGCTCTGGGGCCAACGTCCTGACTTTC. Supplemented by reference TRBV12-5 and TRBJ2-6, the full variable domain reads DARVTQTPRHKVTEMGQEVTMRCQPILGHNTVFWYRQTMMQGLELLAYFRNRAPLDDSGMPKDRFSAEMPDATLATLKIQPSEPRDSAVYFCASGFSWDRGRKGSGANVLTFGAGSRLTVL.

V gene TRBV30 combines with J gene TRBJ2-2; no clear D gene. Trimming took off 4 bases at V and 6 bases at J, with 9 bases between the two ends. Per germline, CDR1 GTSNPN and CDR2 SVGIG (reference sequence). This CDR3 has 12 residues. The CDR3 is CAWIPTAGELFF. CDR3 in DNA: TGTGCCTGGATCCCAACCGCCGGGGAGCTGTTTTTT. Complete variable domain (other parts from reference TRBV30 and TRBJ2-2): SQTIHQWPATLVQPVGSPLSLECTVEGTSNPNLYWYRQAAGRGLQLLFYSVGIGQISSEVPQNLSASRPQDRQFILSSKKLLLSDSGFYLCAWIPTAGELFFGEGSRLTVL.

V usage is TRBV6-1 and J usage is TRBJ2-7, with D perhaps assigned TRBD1 or TRBD2 (5 bases each). V was pared by 7 bases and J by 4 bases, with 14 bases between. The CDR3 extends over 13 amino acids. Germline V gives CDR1 MNHNS, CDR2 SASEGT. The CDR3 DNA reads as TGTGCCAGCATCTCTGGGGGTGTTTACGAGCAGTACTTC. Translating gives CASISGGVYEQYF.

The rearrangement joins TRBV14 to TRBJ2-3; weak D call: TRBD1 (5 bases). CDR1 and CDR2 (germline): SGHDN, FVKESK. The CDR3 consists of 16 residues. Trimming removed 5 bases from V and 0 bases from J, with 15 bases in between. For the CDR3, the DNA is TGTGCCAGCAGCAAGGACCGGACACCGAGCACAGATACGCAGTATTTT. Translating gives CASSKDRTPSTDTQYF.

The rearrangement links TRBV7-9 to TRBJ2-5; a weak D match, TRBD2 (6 bases). The CDR3 runs 14 residues. Trimming pared 5 bases from V and 2 bases from J, leaving 12 bases between. Germline CDR1 reads SEHNR; CDR2 reads FQNEAQ (reference sequence). Here the CDR3 reads CASSPGEGQETQYF. The CDR3, as DNA: TGTGCCAGCAGCCCGGGAGAGGGGCAAGAGACCCAGTACTTC.

Only one count was recorded for this clone. This chain connects TRBV7-2 to TRBJ2-7; D gene ambiguous. Germline V gives CDR1 SGHTA, CDR2 FQGNSA. Deletions cut 3 bases from V and 2 bases from J, with 11 bases between. This CDR3 has 14 residues. This chain's CDR3 is CASSFYSRAYEQYF. The CDR3 bases are TGTGCCAGCAGCTTTTACAGCCGGGCCTACGAGCAGTACTTC.

A single count supports this clone. V is TRBV30 and J is TRBJ2-3, with D unresolved. The CDR3 is made up of 15 amino acids. CDR1 and CDR2 (germline): GTSNPN, SVGIG (reference sequence). V was cut by 0 bases and J by 3 bases, with 13 bases left in between. The CDR3 sequence is CAWSVAARYTDTQYF. CDR3 nucleotides: TGTGCCTGGAGTGTGGCAGCCCGGTATACAGATACGCAGTATTTT. Variable domain in full (rest from reference TRBV30 and TRBJ2-3): SQTIHQWPATLVQPVGSPLSLECTVEGTSNPNLYWYRQAAGRGLQLLFYSVGIGQISSEVPQNLSASRPQDRQFILSSKKLLLSDSGFYLCAWSVAARYTDTQYFGPGTRLTVL.

This clone was seen once. CDR3 region: CASSFGSSGFSYEQYF. CDR3 sequence (DNA): TGTGCCAGCAGCTTCGGTTCTAGCGGCTTCTCCTACGAGCAGTACTTC. The chain links TRBV5-6 to TRBJ2-7, with 7 bases identical to TRBD2. Germline trimming cut 2 bases from V and 0 bases from J; bases unmatched to any gene: 8. Germline V gives CDR1 SGHDT, CDR2 YYEEEE. The CDR3 has 16 residues.

The CDR3: CASRPPGLAGNEQFF. Written as DNA, the CDR3 is TGTGCCAGCAGACCACCGGGACTAGCTGGGAATGAGCAGTTCTTC. The chain carries TRBV9 and TRBJ2-1; 9 bases line up with TRBD2. Germline V gene sequence: CDR1 SGDLS, CDR2 YYNGEE. The CDR3 totals 15 residues. The V and J ends lost 5 bases and 7 bases, in that order; junction bases with no gene match: 10.

The chain uses TRBV5-5 and TRBJ1-2; D is unclear. This CDR3 contains 11 residues. V lost 4 bases and J lost 7, with 8 bases in between. Germline CDR1 is SGHKS and CDR2 is YYEKEE (reference sequence). The CDR3 protein is CASSPSLGYTF. CDR3 sequence (DNA): TGTGCCAGCAGCCCCAGTCTTGGCTACACCTTC.

The chain couples TRBV10-1 to TRBJ2-7, with TRBD1 matching 9 bases. CDR3 length equals 15 residues. V lost 2 bases, J lost 0 bases, and 2 bases stayed unmatched. The V gene's germline CDR1 is WNHNN and CDR2 SYGVQD (reference sequence). The DNA for the CDR3 is TGCGCCAGCAGTGAGGGGACAGGGTTCTCCTACGAGCAGTACTTC. Translated: CASSEGTGFSYEQYF.

Details on this clone: The sample contains more than one DNA sequence encoding this CDR3. V usage is TRBV5-1 and J usage is TRBJ2-7; D is uncertain. This CDR3 has 12 amino acids. Germline CDR1 reads SGHRS; CDR2 reads YFSETQ. V lost 0 bases and J 5 bases, leaving 6 bases between the germline ends. This CDR3 is CASSLEGHEQYF. For the CDR3, the DNA is TGCGCCAGCAGCTTGGAGGGCCACGAGCAGTACTTC.

The CDR3 protein is CASRQGQRSSYEQYF. The CDR3 region has the DNA TGTGCCAGCAGACAGGGACAAAGGAGCTCCTACGAGCAGTACTTC. The rearrangement joins TRBV27 to TRBJ2-7; possibly TRBD1 for D (6 bases). Trimming shortened V by 6 bases and J by 0 bases, and 15 bases separated the two germline ends. This CDR3 is 15 amino acids long. Germline loops: CDR1 MNHEY, CDR2 SMNVEV (reference sequence).

In DNA, the CDR3 is TGCGCCAGCAGCTCGGGACAGGAGGCCCAGGGGGGAAACACCATATATTTT. Its protein product is CASSSGQEAQGGNTIYF. This chain links TRBV5-1 with TRBJ1-3; the match to TRBD1 covers 8 bases. The germline gives CDR1 SGHRS, CDR2 YFSETQ. The V segment lost 3 bases and the J segment 4 bases; nucleotides outside the gene matches: 12. This CDR3 spans 17 amino acids.

Notes on this clone: The junction differs from germline at one of its ends, possibly a read error. J is TRBJ2-7 and V is TRBV27; D call uncertain. The CDR3 runs to 11 residues. In germline, CDR1 is MNHEY, CDR2 SMNVEV (reference sequence). CDR3 nucleotides: TGTGCCACCAGTTGGGGTCTCGAGCAGTACTTC. It yields the protein CATSWGLEQYF.

The genes are TRBV19 and TRBJ2-5, with 7 nucleotides matching TRBD2. Per the germline V gene, CDR1 is LNHDA and CDR2 is SQIVND (reference sequence). V was pared by 0 bases and J by 3 bases, with 4 bases of the junction left unmatched. The CDR3 has 15 residues. Written as DNA, the CDR3 is TGTGCCAGTAGTATAGACCCTCGGGAGGAAGAGACCCAGTACTTC. Encoded protein: CASSIDPREEETQYF.